This T cell receptor beta chain was sequenced during a study of shared clonotypes between healthy human individuals. This clone was counted once. Sequenced by immunoSEQ multiplex PCR; TCRdb stores in-frame clones only, minus some. The sample lists some 500,000 clones; around 95% were seen once. This CDR3 region has 11 residues. V lost 2 bases and J 10 bases, leaving 8 bases between the germline ends. Germline V CDR1 and CDR2: MDHEN, SYDVKM. This clonotype was sampled from a young woman in good health. The sequenced sample consisted of naive CD4+ T cells sorted from blood. Subset here: CD45RA+ positively selected. V gene TRBV28 combines with J gene TRBJ1-1; no definite D call. The CDR3 region is CASSLDYRAFF. CDR3 nucleotide sequence: TGTGCCAGCAGTTTAGATTATCGAGCTTTCTTT.